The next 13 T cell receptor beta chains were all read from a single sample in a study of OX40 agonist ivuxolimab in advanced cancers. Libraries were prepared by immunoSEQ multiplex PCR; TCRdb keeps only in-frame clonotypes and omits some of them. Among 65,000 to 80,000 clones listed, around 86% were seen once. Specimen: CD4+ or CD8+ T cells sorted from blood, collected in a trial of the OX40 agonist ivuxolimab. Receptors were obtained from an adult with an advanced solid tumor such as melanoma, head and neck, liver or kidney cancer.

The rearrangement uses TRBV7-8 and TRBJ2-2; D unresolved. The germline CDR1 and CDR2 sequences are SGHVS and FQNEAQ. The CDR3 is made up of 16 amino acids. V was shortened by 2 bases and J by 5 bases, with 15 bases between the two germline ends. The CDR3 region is CASSLWATAPTGELFF. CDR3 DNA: TGTGCCAGCAGCTTATGGGCCACAGCTCCTACCGGGGAGCTGTTTTTT.

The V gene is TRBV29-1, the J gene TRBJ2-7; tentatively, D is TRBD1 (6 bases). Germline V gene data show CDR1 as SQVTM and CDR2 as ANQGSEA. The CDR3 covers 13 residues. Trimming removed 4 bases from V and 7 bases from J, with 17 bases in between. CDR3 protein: CSVVGTGLREQYF. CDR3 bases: TGCAGCGTTGTAGGAACAGGGCTGCGGGAGCAGTACTTC.

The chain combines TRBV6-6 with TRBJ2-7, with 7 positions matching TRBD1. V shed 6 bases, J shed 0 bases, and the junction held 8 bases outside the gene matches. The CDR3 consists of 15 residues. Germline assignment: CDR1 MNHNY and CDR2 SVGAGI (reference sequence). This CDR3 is CASRSTGTGSYEQYF. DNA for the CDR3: TGTGCCAGCAGATCGACAGGGACCGGCTCCTACGAGCAGTACTTC.

The CDR3 region has the DNA TGCAGTGCTAGACACGATACGCAGTATTTT. Its translation is CSARHDTQYF. This chain joins TRBV20-1 and TRBJ2-3, with no clear D. Germline CDR1 DFQATT, CDR2 SNEGSKA (reference sequence). V lost 2 bases to trimming and J lost 6 bases, with 3 bases between them. This CDR3 is 10 amino acids long.

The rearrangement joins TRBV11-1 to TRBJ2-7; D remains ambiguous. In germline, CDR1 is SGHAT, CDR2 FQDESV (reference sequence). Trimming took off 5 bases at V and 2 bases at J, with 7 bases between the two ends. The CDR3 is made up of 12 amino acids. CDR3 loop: CASSPNPYEQYF. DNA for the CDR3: TGTGCCAGCAGCCCGAATCCCTACGAGCAGTACTTC. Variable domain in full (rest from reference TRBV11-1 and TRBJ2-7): EAEVAQSPRYKITEKSQAVAFWCDPISGHATLYWYRQILGQGPELLVQFQDESVVDDSQLPKDRFSAERLKGVDSTLKIQPAELGDSAMYLCASSPNPYEQYFGPGTRLTVT.

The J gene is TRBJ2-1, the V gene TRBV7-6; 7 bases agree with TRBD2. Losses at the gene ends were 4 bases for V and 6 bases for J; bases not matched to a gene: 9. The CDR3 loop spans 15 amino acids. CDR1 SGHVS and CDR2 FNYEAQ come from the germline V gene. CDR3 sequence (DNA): TGTGCCAGCAGCTCCTTGATAAGCGGGACCAATGAGCAGTTCTTC. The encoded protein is CASSSLISGTNEQFF.

Here the CDR3 reads CASSLSGRRPPYGYTF. The CDR3 bases are TGTGCCAGCAGTCTATCCGGGAGACGCCCTCCCTATGGCTACACCTTC. The chain employs TRBV28 and TRBJ1-2, with D uncertain. Trimming cost V 5 bases and J 4 bases, with 20 bases left between them. This CDR3 has 16 amino acids. CDR1 and CDR2 (germline): MDHEN, SYDVKM.

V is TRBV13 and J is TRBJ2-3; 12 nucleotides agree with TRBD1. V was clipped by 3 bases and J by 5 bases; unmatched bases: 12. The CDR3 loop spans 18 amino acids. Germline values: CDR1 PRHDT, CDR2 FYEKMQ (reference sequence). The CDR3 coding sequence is TGTGCCAGCAGCTTGGGGACAGGGGGCGCGATGGTCGGAGATACGCAGTATTTT. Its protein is CASSLGTGGAMVGDTQYF.

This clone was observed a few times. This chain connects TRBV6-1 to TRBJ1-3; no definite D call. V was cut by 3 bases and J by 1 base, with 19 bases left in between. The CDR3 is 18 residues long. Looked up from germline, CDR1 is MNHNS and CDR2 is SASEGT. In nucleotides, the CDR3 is TGTGCCAGCAGTGATCGTGCGCCGCGGGGTGGATCTGGAAACACCATATATTTT. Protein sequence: CASSDRAPRGGSGNTIYF.

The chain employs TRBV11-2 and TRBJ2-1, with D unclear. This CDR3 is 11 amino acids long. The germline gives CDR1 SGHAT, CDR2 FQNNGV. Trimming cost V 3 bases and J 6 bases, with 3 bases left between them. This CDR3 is CASSFGNEQFF. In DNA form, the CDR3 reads TGTGCCAGCAGCTTTGGCAATGAGCAGTTCTTC.

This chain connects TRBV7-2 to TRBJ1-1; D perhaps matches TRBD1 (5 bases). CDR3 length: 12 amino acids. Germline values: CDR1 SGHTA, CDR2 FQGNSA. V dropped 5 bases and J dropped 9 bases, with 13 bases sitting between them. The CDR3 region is CASSRGGHKAFF. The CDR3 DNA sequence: TGTGCCAGCAGCCGGGGAGGACACAAAGCTTTCTTT.

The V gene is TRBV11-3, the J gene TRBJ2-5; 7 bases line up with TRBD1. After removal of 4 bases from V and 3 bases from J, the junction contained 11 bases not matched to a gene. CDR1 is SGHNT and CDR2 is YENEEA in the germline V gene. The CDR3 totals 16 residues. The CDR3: CASSSERQGRKETQYF. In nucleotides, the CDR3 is TGTGCCAGCAGCTCAGAGAGACAGGGTCGTAAAGAGACCCAGTACTTC.

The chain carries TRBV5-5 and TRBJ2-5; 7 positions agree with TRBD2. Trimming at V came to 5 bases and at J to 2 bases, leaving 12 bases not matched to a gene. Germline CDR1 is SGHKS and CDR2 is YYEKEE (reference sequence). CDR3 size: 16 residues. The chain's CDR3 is CASSRGGLAAQETQYF. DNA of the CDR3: TGTGCCAGCAGTCGGGGTGGGCTAGCGGCTCAAGAGACCCAGTACTTC.